This passage covers 22 T cell receptor beta chains from one sample sequenced in a study of blood T cell repertoires in COVID-19. Clones were sequenced by immunoSEQ multiplex PCR, and TCRdb holds only the in-frame ones, with some missing. The data contain 200,000 to 300,000 clones, 88% of them seen just once; the ten biggest clones take up roughly 2.5%. The sample taken for sequencing was PBMCs or T cells enriched from blood (not recorded which). Receptors originate from a woman aged 40 to 50 with acute COVID-19.

There are a few counts of this clone. The rearrangement links TRBV7-2 to TRBJ2-2, with D unresolved. From germline, CDR1 is SGHTA and CDR2 FQGNSA. V gave up 4 bases and J gave up 2 bases, with 11 bases separating them. The CDR3 is made up of 15 amino acids. In nucleotides, the CDR3 is TGTGCCAGCAGCTATCTCGGTTACAACACCGGGGAGCTGTTTTTT. It codes for CASSYLGYNTGELFF.

The chain employs TRBV29-1 and TRBJ2-5; 7 nucleotides match TRBD2. This CDR3 region has 14 residues. Germline V gene sequence: CDR1 SQVTM, CDR2 ANQGSEA. The V gene end was trimmed by 4 bases and the J gene end by 2 bases; junction bases not matched to a gene: 7. In DNA form, the CDR3 reads TGCAGCGTTGGGCGGGGGAGCAAACAAGAGACCCAGTACTTC. It translates to CSVGRGSKQETQYF. The entire variable domain, with the rest obtained from reference TRBV29-1 and TRBJ2-5, is as follows: SAVISQKPSRDICQRGTSLTIQCQVDSQVTMMFWYRQQPGQSLTLIATANQGSEATYESGFVIDKFPISRPNLTFSTLTVSNMSPEDSSIYLCSVGRGSKQETQYFGPGTRLLVL.

The CDR3 reads CASSLGSMQETQYF. The CDR3 coding sequence is TGCGCCAGCAGCTTGGGTTCAATGCAAGAGACCCAGTACTTC. The V and J genes are TRBV5-1 and TRBJ2-5; D remains unclear. The germline gives CDR1 SGHRS, CDR2 YFSETQ. Trimming took 0 bases from V and 2 from J, leaving 8 bases between them. This CDR3 region has 14 residues.

The rearrangement links TRBV7-9 to TRBJ2-7; 8 bases map to TRBD1. V lost 5 bases, J lost 3 bases, and 12 bases stayed unmatched. The CDR3 length is 16 residues. Germline V gene data show CDR1 as SEHNR and CDR2 as FQNEAQ (reference sequence). The CDR3 region has the DNA TGTGCCAGCAGCACCCGACGCGGGACAGGCCTCTACGAGCAGTACTTC. Protein sequence: CASSTRRGTGLYEQYF.

V and J are TRBV7-2 and TRBJ2-7; possible D gene TRBD2, 7 bases. The CDR3 spans 14 residues. The V and J ends lost 2 bases and 3 bases respectively, with 11 bases between them. Germline V gene lookup returns CDR1 SGHTA and CDR2 FQGNSA. The DNA for the CDR3 is TGTGCCAGCAGCTTAAACGGGGGGCGCTACGAGCAGTACTTC. Amino acid sequence: CASSLNGGRYEQYF.

The chain is built from TRBV4-3 and TRBJ1-1, with TRBD1 matching over 7 bases. The trim removed 1 base at V and 4 bases at J, leaving 6 bases unmatched. CDR3 length: 15 amino acids. The germline V gene encodes CDR1 LGHNA and CDR2 YSLEER. The CDR3, as DNA: TGCGCCAGCAGCCAAGCCACAGGGGTTGGCACTGAAGCTTTCTTT. It translates to CASSQATGVGTEAFF.

The chain is built from TRBV9 and TRBJ2-3; D is uncertain. Trimming removed 0 bases from V and 0 bases from J, with 11 bases in between. Germline V gene sequence: CDR1 SGDLS, CDR2 YYNGEE. This CDR3 has 16 residues. CDR3 sequence reads: CASSVGAEISTDTQYF. The CDR3 DNA follows: TGTGCCAGCAGCGTAGGGGCCGAGATCAGCACAGATACGCAGTATTTT.

This clone showed up just once. The rearrangement links TRBV5-1 to TRBJ1-1; D unresolved. The CDR3 is made up of 15 amino acids. Germline CDR1 reads SGHRS; CDR2 reads YFSETQ. V lost 4 bases, J lost 4 bases, and 17 bases lay in between. Written as DNA, the CDR3 is TGCGCCAGCAGCCACCCACGGGGAGGTGGCACTGAAGCTTTCTTT. Translation: CASSHPRGGGTEAFF.

This clone came up once. In DNA form, the CDR3 reads TGTGCCAGCAGCCCGGGGACAGGGGCGAACACCGGGGAGCTGTTTTTT. This encodes CASSPGTGANTGELFF. The V gene is TRBV5-6, the J gene TRBJ2-2, with TRBD1 matching over 10 bases. The CDR3 has 16 residues. Germline V gene sequence: CDR1 SGHDT, CDR2 YYEEEE. The junction had 3 bases not matched to a gene; V was cut back by 4 bases and J by 0 bases.

In its sample, this clone was seen a few times. The gene calls are TRBV7-6 and TRBJ1-3; no reliable D call. V lost 1 base, J lost 1 base, and 8 bases lay in between. The CDR3 spans 15 residues. Germline CDR1 reads SGHVS; CDR2 reads FNYEAQ. The CDR3 region is CASSLVEGSGNTIYF. As DNA, the CDR3 is TGTGCCAGCAGCTTAGTGGAGGGATCTGGAAACACCATATATTTT.

This clone was observed once. The chain carries TRBV7-2 and TRBJ1-1; D may be TRBD1 (6 bases). Trimming took off 0 bases at V and 1 base at J, with 12 bases between the two ends. This CDR3 has 16 amino acids. Germline V gene data show CDR1 as SGHTA and CDR2 as FQGNSA. The CDR3 DNA reads TGTGCCAGCAGCTTAGCGCTCGGGGGGCGGAACACTGAAGCTTTCTTT. It translates to CASSLALGGRNTEAFF.

CDR3 sequence reads: CASSHYSQQDPNEKLFF. The CDR3 region has the DNA TGTGCCAGCAGCCACTACTCCCAACAGGACCCGAATGAAAAACTGTTTTTT. The chain has TRBV7-2 and TRBJ1-4, with D perhaps matching TRBD1 (5 bases). This CDR3 is 17 amino acids long. V lost 5 bases to trimming and J lost 5 bases, with 21 bases between them. Germline loops: CDR1 SGHTA, CDR2 FQGNSA.

The chain combines TRBV5-6 with TRBJ2-7; 11 bases are a match to TRBD1. Germline CDR1 is SGHDT and CDR2 is YYEEEE. The CDR3 totals 15 residues. The ends lost 2 bases at V and 4 bases at J; junction bases unmatched: 5. In nucleotides, the CDR3 is TGTGCCAGCAGCTTTTGGGGACAGGGGGTTTACGAGCAGTACTTC. It translates to CASSFWGQGVYEQYF.

The chain's CDR3 is CASSLAPSINEQFF. The CDR3, as DNA: TGCGCCAGCAGCTTGGCTCCTAGTATCAATGAGCAGTTCTTC. The chain joins TRBV5-1 to TRBJ2-1; D unresolved. The CDR3 covers 14 residues. V gave up 0 bases and J gave up 6 bases, with 10 bases separating them. CDR1 and CDR2 (germline): SGHRS, YFSETQ. The full variable domain, with the rest looked up from reference TRBV5-1 and TRBJ2-1, is KAGVTQTPRYLIKTRGQQVTLSCSPISGHRSVSWYQQTPGQGLQFLFEYFSETQRNKGNFPGRFSGRQFSNSRSEMNVSTLELGDSALYLCASSLAPSINEQFFGPGTRLTVL.

This clone appeared a few times. This sequence joins TRBV6-2 or TRBV6-3 and TRBJ1-3; tentative D call: TRBD1 (6 bases). Germline-derived CDR1 and CDR2 are MNHEY and SVGEGT. V was clipped by 2 bases and J by 2 bases, with 10 bases between them. The CDR3 has 15 residues. The chain's CDR3 is CASSYGGAAGNTIYF. CDR3 coding DNA: TGTGCCAGCAGTTACGGGGGCGCGGCTGGAAACACCATATATTTT.

V and J are TRBV18 and TRBJ2-3, with D possibly being TRBD1 (6 bases). The CDR3 sequence is 15 residues long. The V gene lost 3 bases and the J gene lost 2 bases, with 12 bases spanning the gap. Germline lookup yields CDR1 KGHSH and CDR2 LQKENI. CDR3 coding DNA: TGTGCCAGCTCACCGACGGGACACAACACAGATACGCAGTATTTT. Translation gives CASSPTGHNTDTQYF.

The chain is built from TRBV11-2 and TRBJ2-1; D remains ambiguous. V gave up 5 bases and J gave up 6 bases, with 8 bases separating them. CDR1 is SGHAT and CDR2 is FQNNGV in the germline V gene. CDR3 length: 12 amino acids. CDR3 amino acids: CASSPTGNEQFF. In DNA, the CDR3 is TGTGCCAGCAGCCCGACGGGCAATGAGCAGTTCTTC. Complete variable domain (other parts from reference TRBV11-2 and TRBJ2-1): EAGVAQSPRYKIIEKRQSVAFWCNPISGHATLYWYQQILGQGPKLLIQFQNNGVVDDSQLPKDRFSAERLKGVDSTLKIQPAKLEDSAVYLCASSPTGNEQFFGPGTRLTVL.

The chain has TRBV9 and TRBJ1-2; TRBD1 aligns across 9 bases. This CDR3 region has 17 residues. V trimming: 3 bases; J trimming: 0 bases; junction bases outside the gene matches: 9. Per the germline V gene, CDR1 is SGDLS and CDR2 is YYNGEE. The CDR3 DNA reads TGTGCCAGCAGCGAATCGACAGGGGGATTGCCTAACTATGGCTACACCTTC. This codes for CASSESTGGLPNYGYTF.

This clone was seen more than once but under ten times. The genes are TRBV18 and TRBJ2-3; D might be TRBD2 (6 bases). The CDR3 sequence is 15 residues long. V shed 4 bases and J shed 4 bases, with 15 bases lying between them. The germline CDR1 and CDR2 sequences are KGHSH and LQKENI. The DNA for the CDR3 is TGTGCCAGCTCACACTCCCGCGGGGACCCAGATACGCAGTATTTT. It codes for CASSHSRGDPDTQYF.

The chain uses TRBV11-3 and TRBJ1-6; no clear D gene. Germline CDR1 and CDR2: SGHNT and YENEEA. The CDR3 spans 15 residues. V dropped 1 base and J dropped 6 bases, with 10 bases sitting between them. The CDR3 DNA follows: TGTGCCAGCAGCTTAGCCCGGGAGTTTAATTCACCCCTCCACTTT. Its translation: CASSLAREFNSPLHF.

This chain uses TRBV9 with TRBJ1-1; weak D call: TRBD1 (6 bases). Germline loops: CDR1 SGDLS, CDR2 YYNGEE. The CDR3 length is 15 residues. V dropped 4 bases and J dropped 0 bases, with 13 bases sitting between them. The CDR3 DNA is TGTGCCAGCAGCCCCCGGACAGCAATGAACACTGAAGCTTTCTTT. Translating it yields CASSPRTAMNTEAFF.

The V call is TRBV19, the J call TRBJ2-5; tentative D call: TRBD1 (7 bases). The CDR3 is 16 amino acids. V shed 1 base and J shed 1 base, with 13 bases lying between them. Germline V CDR1 and CDR2: LNHDA, SQIVND (reference sequence). CDR3 residues: CASSIGQGGIQETQYF. The CDR3 nucleotides read TGTGCCAGTAGTATAGGGCAGGGGGGAATCCAAGAGACCCAGTACTTC. Full variable domain (missing parts from reference TRBV19 and TRBJ2-5): DGGITQSPKYLFRKEGQNVTLSCEQNLNHDAMYWYRQDPGQGLRLIYYSQIVNDFQKGDIAEGYSVSREKKESFPLTVTSAQKNPTAFYLCASSIGQGGIQETQYFGPGTRLLVL.